The rows below give T cell receptor beta chains drawn from one sample of a study of OX40 agonist ivuxolimab in advanced cancers. The table came from immunoSEQ multiplex PCR; TCRdb's copy has only in-frame clones and leaves some out. In the table there are approximately 60,000 clones, 80% to 90% of which are singletons. This specimen consisted of CD4+ or CD8+ T cells sorted from blood, obtained in a trial of the OX40 agonist ivuxolimab. These receptors all stem from an adult with an advanced solid tumor such as melanoma, head and neck, liver or kidney cancer. Both conserved end residues are part of each CDR3. Each record gives: D gene, J gene, clone size, V gene, CDR3 protein, CDR3 DNA. D genes are given only for firm matches. Clone size is stated in some rows and not others, as once, few, many or a class when expanded.

D: TRBD1; J: TRBJ1-1; size: .; V: TRBV27; CDR3: CASSTIDRGRTEAFF; DNA: TGTGCCAGCAGTACGATCGACAGGGGAAGGACTGAAGCTTTCTTT
D: .; J: TRBJ1-1; size: .; V: TRBV7-2; CDR3: CASSLRTAPSEAFF; DNA: TGTGCCAGCAGCCTCAGGACGGCACCAAGTGAAGCTTTCTTT
D: .; J: TRBJ1-5; size: .; V: TRBV6-5; CDR3: CASARGGGNQPQHF; DNA: TGTGCCAGCGCCCGCGGGGGTGGCAATCAGCCCCAGCATTTT
D: .; J: TRBJ1-4; size: .; V: TRBV4-1; CDR3: CASSQDYPEKLFF; DNA: TGCGCCAGCAGCCAAGACTACCCTGAAAAACTGTTTTTT
D: .; J: TRBJ2-3; size: .; V: TRBV11-2; CDR3: CASSLGQGFRGTDTQYF; DNA: TGTGCCAGCAGCTTAGGGCAGGGGTTCCGGGGCACAGATACGCAGTATTTT
D: .; J: TRBJ1-1; size: .; V: TRBV5-8; CDR3: CASSPTDNTEAFF; DNA: TGTGCCAGCAGTCCGACAGACAACACTGAAGCTTTCTTT
D: .; J: TRBJ2-7; size: .; V: TRBV6-1; CDR3: CASRGEYEQYF; DNA: TGTGCCAGCAGGGGTGAATACGAGCAGTACTTC
D: .; J: TRBJ2-1; size: once; V: TRBV19; CDR3: CASSIDAPRGGAGRNEQFF; DNA: TGTGCCAGTAGTATAGATGCCCCTCGTGGGGGGGCCGGTAGGAATGAGCAGTTCTTC
D: .; J: TRBJ2-1; size: .; V: TRBV10-3; CDR3: CAIRDSLLNEQFF; DNA: TGTGCCATCAGGGACAGTCTCTTGAATGAGCAGTTCTTC
D: TRBD1; J: TRBJ1-1; size: .; V: TRBV6-5; CDR3: CASRTGVGNTEAFF; DNA: TGTGCCAGCAGGACAGGGGTTGGGAACACTGAAGCTTTCTTT
D: .; J: TRBJ1-5; size: .; V: TRBV4-3; CDR3: CASSPDMNQPQHF; DNA: TGCGCCAGCAGCCCGGACATGAATCAGCCCCAGCATTTT
D: .; J: TRBJ2-2; size: once; V: TRBV5-1; CDR3: CASSAPQADLVNTGELFF; DNA: TGCGCCAGCAGCGCCCCACAGGCCGACCTAGTGAACACCGGGGAGCTGTTTTTT
D: .; J: TRBJ2-7; size: .; V: TRBV9; CDR3: CASSPGRGSYEQYF; DNA: TGTGCCAGCAGCCCTGGAAGGGGGTCCTACGAGCAGTACTTC
D: .; J: TRBJ2-6; size: .; V: TRBV5-6; CDR3: CASSLRVSGANVLTF; DNA: TGTGCCAGCAGCTTAAGGGTGTCTGGGGCCAACGTCCTGACTTTC
D: TRBD1; J: TRBJ2-5; size: .; V: TRBV9; CDR3: CASSPHRQGKGETQYF; DNA: TGTGCCAGCAGCCCCCACAGACAGGGAAAGGGGGAGACCCAGTACTTC
D: .; J: TRBJ1-3; size: .; V: TRBV2; CDR3: CASHLVEGAGNTIYF; DNA: TGTGCCAGCCACCTCGTCGAGGGGGCTGGAAACACCATATATTTT
D: TRBD2; J: TRBJ2-1; size: .; V: TRBV6-6; CDR3: CASSYSRTSNEQFF; DNA: TGTGCCAGCAGTTACTCCCGGACTAGCAATGAGCAGTTCTTC
D: TRBD2; J: TRBJ2-7; size: .; V: TRBV7-2; CDR3: CASRGGGTSESEQYF; DNA: TGTGCCAGCAGAGGGGGGGGGACTAGCGAAAGCGAGCAGTACTTC
D: TRBD2; J: TRBJ2-4; size: .; V: TRBV19; CDR3: CASSMASGGVKNIQYF; DNA: TGTGCCAGTAGTATGGCTAGCGGGGGGGTCAAAAACATTCAGTACTTC
D: .; J: TRBJ2-7; size: .; V: TRBV5-1; CDR3: CASSPYEGAYEQYF; DNA: TGCGCCAGCAGCCCTTATGAGGGGGCCTACGAGCAGTACTTC
D: .; J: TRBJ1-5; size: once; V: TRBV4-3; CDR3: CASSQESGSNQPQHF; DNA: TGCGCCAGCAGCCAAGAATCAGGGAGCAATCAGCCCCAGCATTTT
D: TRBD2; J: TRBJ2-2; size: .; V: TRBV6-1; CDR3: CASSESILAANTGELFF; DNA: TGTGCCAGCAGTGAATCGATACTAGCGGCAAACACCGGGGAGCTGTTTTTT
D: TRBD1; J: TRBJ1-2; size: .; V: TRBV2; CDR3: CASSILPGGSYGYTF; DNA: TGTGCCAGCAGTATTTTACCAGGGGGATCCTATGGCTACACCTTC
D: .; J: TRBJ2-7; size: .; V: TRBV5-1; CDR3: CASSSPSVYEQYF; DNA: TGCGCCAGCAGCTCGCCGTCGGTATACGAGCAGTACTTC
D: .; J: TRBJ1-6; size: .; V: TRBV2; CDR3: CASSGVLRANGYNSPLHF; DNA: TGTGCCAGCAGTGGGGTCTTAAGGGCCAACGGGTATAATTCACCCCTCCACTTT
D: .; J: TRBJ1-2; size: .; V: TRBV7-6; CDR3: CASSPGRGDGYTF; DNA: TGTGCCAGCAGCCCGGGGAGGGGGGATGGCTACACCTTC
D: .; J: TRBJ2-7; size: .; V: TRBV19; CDR3: CASTGSSYEQYF; DNA: TGTGCCAGTACAGGGTCTAGCTACGAGCAGTACTTC
D: .; J: TRBJ2-7; size: .; V: TRBV7-3; CDR3: CASSLGERAEQYF; DNA: TGTGCCAGCAGCTTAGGAGAGAGGGCCGAGCAGTACTTC
D: TRBD1; J: TRBJ1-3; size: .; V: TRBV6-1; CDR3: CASTQRGGVGNTIYF; DNA: TGTGCCAGCACTCAAAGAGGGGGCGTTGGAAACACCATATATTTT
D: .; J: TRBJ2-2; size: once; V: TRBV5-1; CDR3: CASSNDGELFF; DNA: TGCGCCAGCAGCAACGACGGGGAGCTGTTTTTT
D: TRBD1; J: TRBJ2-7; size: few; V: TRBV9; CDR3: CASSLRTGPYYEQYF; DNA: TGTGCCAGCAGCTTACGGACAGGACCTTACTACGAGCAGTACTTC
D: TRBD1; J: TRBJ2-3; size: few; V: TRBV5-1; CDR3: CASTDRGGSDTQYF; DNA: TGCGCCAGCACCGACAGGGGAGGATCAGATACGCAGTATTTT
D: .; J: TRBJ2-3; size: once; V: TRBV4-1; CDR3: CASSQVGRGVPSTDTQYF; DNA: TGCGCCAGCAGCCAAGTGGGACGGGGAGTACCTAGCACAGATACGCAGTATTTT
D: .; J: TRBJ2-5; size: .; V: TRBV6-9; CDR3: CATPRTEGQETQYF; DNA: TGTGCCACCCCCCGGACGGAGGGTCAAGAGACCCAGTACTTC
D: .; J: TRBJ2-1; size: .; V: TRBV12-5; CDR3: CASGFTPNDLLQFF; DNA: TGTGCTAGTGGTTTCACTCCTAACGATCTCCTGCAGTTCTTC
D: TRBD1; J: TRBJ2-7; size: .; V: TRBV19; CDR3: CASSTRTLTGDEQYF; DNA: TGTGCCAGTAGTACCCGGACCCTGACAGGGGACGAGCAGTACTTC
D: .; J: TRBJ1-6; size: .; V: TRBV5-3; CDR3: CARSLSEGQYNSPLHF; DNA: TGTGCCAGAAGCTTGTCGGAGGGGCAGTATAATTCACCCCTCCACTTT
D: TRBD1; J: TRBJ1-1; size: .; V: TRBV11-2; CDR3: CASSFGFVRTGMNTEAFF; DNA: TGTGCCAGCAGCTTTGGTTTCGTTAGGACAGGGATGAACACTGAAGCTTTCTTT
D: .; J: TRBJ1-6; size: .; V: TRBV6-5; CDR3: CASSSLSTDNSPLHF; DNA: TGTGCCAGCTCTTCCCTCTCGACAGATAATTCACCCCTCCACTTT
D: .; J: TRBJ2-3; size: .; V: TRBV4-1; CDR3: CASSQTTGDTQYF; DNA: TGCGCCAGCAGCCAAACGACAGGAGATACGCAGTATTTT
D: .; J: TRBJ2-7; size: .; V: TRBV2; CDR3: CASSDGREQYF; DNA: TGTGCCAGCAGTGACGGGCGCGAGCAGTACTTC
D: .; J: TRBJ2-1; size: .; V: TRBV6-5; CDR3: CASSYSTRNNEQFF; DNA: TGTGCCAGCAGTTACTCGACTAGAAACAATGAGCAGTTCTTC
D: .; J: TRBJ1-6; size: .; V: TRBV4-3; CDR3: CASSLRLDRNYNSPLHF; DNA: TGCGCCAGCAGCCTCAGGTTGGACAGAAACTATAATTCACCCCTCCACTTT
D: .; J: TRBJ2-7; size: .; V: TRBV10-1; CDR3: CASSEGSSTTGQYF; DNA: TGCGCCAGCAGTGAGGGCTCGTCCACCACCGGGCAGTACTTC
D: TRBD2; J: TRBJ2-3; size: .; V: TRBV6-5; CDR3: CASSRDYGPDTQYF; DNA: TGTGCCAGCAGTAGGGACTACGGGCCAGATACGCAGTATTTT
D: TRBD1; J: TRBJ2-3; size: .; V: TRBV11-3; CDR3: CASSLGQADTQYF; DNA: TGTGCCAGCAGCCTAGGACAGGCAGATACGCAGTATTTT
D: TRBD2; J: TRBJ2-1; size: .; V: TRBV27; CDR3: CASSRRTSGGDNEQFF; DNA: TGTGCCAGCAGTCGTCGGACTAGCGGGGGGGACAATGAGCAGTTCTTC
D: .; J: TRBJ2-4; size: .; V: TRBV30; CDR3: CAWSVGGSKNIQYF; DNA: TGTGCCTGGAGTGTCGGGGGATCCAAAAACATTCAGTACTTC